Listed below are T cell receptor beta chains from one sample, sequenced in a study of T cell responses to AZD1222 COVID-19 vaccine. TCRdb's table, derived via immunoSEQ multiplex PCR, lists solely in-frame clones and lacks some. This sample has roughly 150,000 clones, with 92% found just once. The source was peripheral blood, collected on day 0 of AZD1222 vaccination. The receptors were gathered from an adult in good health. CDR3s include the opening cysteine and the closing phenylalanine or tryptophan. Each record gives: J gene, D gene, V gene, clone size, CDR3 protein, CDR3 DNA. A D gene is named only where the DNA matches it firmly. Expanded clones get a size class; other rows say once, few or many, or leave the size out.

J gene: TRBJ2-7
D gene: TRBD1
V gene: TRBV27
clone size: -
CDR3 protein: CASSPRHGTERHF
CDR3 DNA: TGTGCCAGCAGTCCCCGACATGGGACAGAGCGGCACTTC

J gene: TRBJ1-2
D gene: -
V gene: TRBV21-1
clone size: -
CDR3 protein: CASQQGYTF
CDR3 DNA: TGTGCCAGCCAGCAAGGCTACACCTTC

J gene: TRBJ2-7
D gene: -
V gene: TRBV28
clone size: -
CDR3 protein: CASRGTAWLEQYF
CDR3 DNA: TGTGCCAGCAGAGGGACGGCTTGGCTCGAGCAGTACTTC

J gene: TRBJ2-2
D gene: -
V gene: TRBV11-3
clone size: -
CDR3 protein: CASSTEAGELFF
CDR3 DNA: TGTGCCAGCAGTACGGAGGCCGGGGAGCTGTTTTTT

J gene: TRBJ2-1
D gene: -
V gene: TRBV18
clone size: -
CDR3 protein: CASSPPSGNGNNEQFF
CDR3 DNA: TGTGCCAGCTCACCACCATCAGGGAATGGGAACAATGAGCAGTTCTTC

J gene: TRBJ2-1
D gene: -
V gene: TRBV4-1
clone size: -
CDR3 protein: CASSQDYNNEQFF
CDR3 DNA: TGCGCCAGCAGCCAGGACTACAACAATGAGCAGTTCTTC

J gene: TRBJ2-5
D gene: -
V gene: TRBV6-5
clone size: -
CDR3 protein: CASSHAETQYF
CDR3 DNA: TGTGCCAGCAGTCATGCGGAGACCCAGTACTTC

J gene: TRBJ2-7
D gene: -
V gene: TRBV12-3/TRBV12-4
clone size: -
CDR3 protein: CASSLTGPYEQYF
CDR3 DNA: TGTGCCAGCAGTTTAACAGGTCCCTACGAGCAGTACTTC

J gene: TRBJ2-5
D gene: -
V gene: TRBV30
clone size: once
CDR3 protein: CAWSGQLVQETQYF
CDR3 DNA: TGTGCCTGGAGTGGACAGTTAGTACAAGAGACCCAGTACTTC

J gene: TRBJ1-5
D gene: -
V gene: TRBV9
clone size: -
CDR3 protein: CASSVGWGFQPQHF
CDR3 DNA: TGTGCCAGCAGCGTAGGTTGGGGATTCCAGCCCCAGCATTTT

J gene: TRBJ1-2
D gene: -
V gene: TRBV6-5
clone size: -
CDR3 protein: CASSYSKGDGYTF
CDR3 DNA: TGTGCCAGCAGTTACTCTAAAGGGGATGGCTACACCTTC

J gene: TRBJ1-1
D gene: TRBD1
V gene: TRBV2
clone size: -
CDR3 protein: CASEGDSLNTEAFF
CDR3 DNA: TGTGCCAGCGAGGGGGACAGTTTGAACACTGAAGCTTTCTTT

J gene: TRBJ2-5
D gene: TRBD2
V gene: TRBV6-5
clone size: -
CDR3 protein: CASSLPGGEETQYF
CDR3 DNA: TGTGCCAGCAGCCTCCCGGGGGGGGAAGAGACCCAGTACTTC

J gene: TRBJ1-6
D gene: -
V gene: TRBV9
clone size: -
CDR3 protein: CASSFMDGIYNSPLHF
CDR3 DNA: TGTGCCAGCAGCTTCATGGACGGGATCTATAATTCACCCCTCCACTTT

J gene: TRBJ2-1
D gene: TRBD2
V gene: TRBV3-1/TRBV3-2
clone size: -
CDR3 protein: CASSQGLAGAEQFF
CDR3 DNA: TGTGCCAGCAGCCAAGGGCTAGCGGGAGCCGAGCAGTTCTTC

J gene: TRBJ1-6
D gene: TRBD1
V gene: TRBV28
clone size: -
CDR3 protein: CASSSGTGVNSPLHF
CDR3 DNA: TGTGCCAGCAGTTCGGGGACAGGGGTAAATTCACCCCTCCACTTT

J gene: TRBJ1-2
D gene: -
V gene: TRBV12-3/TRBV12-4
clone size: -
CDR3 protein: CASSLGVGGYTF
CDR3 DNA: TGTGCCAGCAGTTTGGGGGTGGGCGGCTACACCTTC

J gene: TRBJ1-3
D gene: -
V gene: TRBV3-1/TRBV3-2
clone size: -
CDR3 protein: CASSQPGGGNTIYF
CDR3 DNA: TGTGCCAGCAGCCAACCAGGCGGTGGAAACACCATATATTTT

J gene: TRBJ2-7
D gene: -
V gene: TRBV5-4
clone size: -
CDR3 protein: CASSLDGDPPRYF
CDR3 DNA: TGTGCCAGCAGCTTGGATGGGGACCCCCCTCGGTACTTC

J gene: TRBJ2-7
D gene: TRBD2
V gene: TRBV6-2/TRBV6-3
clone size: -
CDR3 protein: CASSYSSGGVTYEQYF
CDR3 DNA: TGTGCCAGCAGTTACAGCTCGGGGGGGGTTACCTACGAGCAGTACTTC

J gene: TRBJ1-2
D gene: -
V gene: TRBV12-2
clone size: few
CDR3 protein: CASRLAREGQGATANYGYTF
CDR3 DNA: TGTGCAAGTCGCTTAGCGCGAGAAGGACAGGGGGCGACAGCTAACTATGGCTACACCTTC

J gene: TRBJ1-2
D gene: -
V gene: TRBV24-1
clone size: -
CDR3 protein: CATSVRDPYGYTF
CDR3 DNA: TGTGCCACCAGTGTACGTGACCCTTATGGCTACACCTTC